Presented here are 12 T cell receptor beta chains from one specimen sequenced in a study of a mutant IDH1 vaccine in newly diagnosed glioma. Time point reported: week 23, last vaccination. Alongside topical imiquimod, each dose of vaccine comprised 300 ug of mutant IDH1 20-mer peptide. Which antigens these TCRs recognize remains unknown. Here immunoSEQ multiplex PCR was the method, and the copy in TCRdb shows in-frame clones only, minus some. Counted here are 65,000 or so clones, about 85% occurring once; the ten biggest clones make up roughly 3.9%. Sequenced here: PBMCs, sampled from a glioma patient whose treatment included an IDH1 peptide vaccine. The receptors originated from a man aged 30 to 45 with glioma.

This chain joins TRBV6-5 and TRBJ1-6; the D is unclear. In germline, CDR1 is MNHEY, CDR2 SVGAGI. V gave up 4 bases and J gave up 7 bases, with 5 bases separating them. The CDR3 is 12 residues long. The CDR3 DNA sequence: TGTGCCAGCAGTTGCACAAATTCACCCCTCCACTTT. Protein product: CASSCTNSPLHF.

The V call is TRBV9, the J call TRBJ2-3; unclear D gene. Trimming cost V 0 bases and J 0 bases, with 11 bases left between them. The CDR3 contains 16 residues. The germline gives CDR1 SGDLS, CDR2 YYNGEE. The CDR3 region has the DNA TGTGCCAGCAGCGTAGGAACCGCGACTAGCACAGATACGCAGTATTTT. Translated: CASSVGTATSTDTQYF.

This clone came up once. The chain couples TRBV27 to TRBJ1-6; no clear D gene. This CDR3 is built from 15 residues. CDR1 is MNHEY, CDR2 SMNVEV, per germline (reference sequence). Trimming left V 2 bases short and J 7 bases short, with 12 bases between. As DNA, the CDR3 is TGTGCCAGCAGTTTAGGGCCGGGTTGGAATTCACCCCTCCACTTT. It is translated as CASSLGPGWNSPLHF.

The chain uses TRBV9 and TRBJ2-3; TRBD1 might be the D (5 bases). With 6 bases removed from V and 4 bases from J, the gap between germline ends came to 12 bases. Germline CDR1 reads SGDLS; CDR2 reads YYNGEE. This CDR3 is 13 amino acids long. Written as DNA, the CDR3 is TGTGCCAGCACAGGGAACTCTGCAGATACGCAGTATTTT. This translates into CASTGNSADTQYF.

This rearrangement joins TRBV6-5 to TRBJ2-4, with D maybe TRBD1 (6 bases). Germline assignment: CDR1 MNHEY and CDR2 SVGAGI. The CDR3 covers 15 residues. V lost 0 bases to trimming and J lost 5 bases, with 11 bases between them. Here the CDR3 DNA reads TGTGCCAGCAGTTACTCCACAGGGCCCGAAAACATTCAGTACTTC. Its protein product is CASSYSTGPENIQYF.

V is TRBV28 and J is TRBJ1-5; D is perhaps TRBD1 (5 bases). V gave up 3 bases and J gave up 0 bases, with 12 bases separating them. CDR1 MDHEN and CDR2 SYDVKM come from the germline V gene. This CDR3 spans 16 amino acids. CDR3 amino acids: CASSFVQAYSNQPQHF. The CDR3 region has the DNA TGTGCCAGCAGTTTCGTACAGGCGTATAGCAATCAGCCCCAGCATTTT.

A single count supports this clone. This chain links TRBV5-6 with TRBJ2-5; 9 positions agree with TRBD1. The DNA matches TRBJ2-7 better at its end, which makes the J call doubtful. In germline, CDR1 is SGHDT, CDR2 YYEEEE. The CDR3 consists of 16 residues. The CDR3 bases are TGTGCCAGCAGCTTGGGTGGACAGGGGCTACCCTACGAGCAGTACTTC. Translation: CASSLGGQGLPYEQYF.

The chain links TRBV5-4 to TRBJ2-1; TRBD2 matches at 7 bases. This CDR3 comprises 16 residues. Germline lookup yields CDR1 SGHNT and CDR2 YYREEE (reference sequence). V trimming: 4 bases; J trimming: 2 bases; junction bases outside the gene matches: 9. CDR3 in amino acids: CASSVPGREAYNEQFF. CDR3 in DNA: TGTGCCAGCAGCGTACCTGGCCGGGAGGCCTACAATGAGCAGTTCTTC. Complete variable domain (other parts from reference TRBV5-4 and TRBJ2-1): ETGVTQSPTHLIKTRGQQVTLRCSSQSGHNTVSWYQQALGQGPQFIFQYYREEENGRGNFPPRFSGLQFPNYSSELNVNALELDDSALYLCASSVPGREAYNEQFFGPGTRLTVL.

The V gene is TRBV2, the J gene TRBJ2-7; 8 bases align to TRBD2. The CDR3 totals 13 residues. CDR1 and CDR2 from the germline V gene are SNHLY and FYNNEI. V trimming: 6 bases; J trimming: 2 bases; junction bases outside the gene matches: 3. The CDR3 DNA follows: TGTGCCAGCAGGCGGGGGGTCACCTACGAGCAGTACTTC. It encodes CASRRGVTYEQYF.

J is TRBJ2-1 and V is TRBV29-1, with 7 bases matching TRBD1. Germline trimming cut 7 bases from V and 6 bases from J; bases unmatched to any gene: 9. Per germline, CDR1 SQVTM and CDR2 ANQGSEA. This CDR3 comprises 13 residues. This chain's CDR3 is CSGEEGAGNEQFF. In DNA, the CDR3 is TGCAGCGGGGAAGAGGGGGCAGGCAATGAGCAGTTCTTC.

This chain uses TRBV5-1 with TRBJ2-2; perhaps TRBD1 as D (5 bases). The CDR3 extends over 16 amino acids. V lost 4 bases and J 4 bases, leaving 17 bases between the germline ends. The germline V gene has CDR1 SGHRS and CDR2 YFSETQ. As DNA, the CDR3 is TGCGCCAGCAGCCCCTTCGACAGATTGCCCACCGGGGAGCTGTTTTTT. Amino acids: CASSPFDRLPTGELFF.

V gene TRBV15 combines with J gene TRBJ2-3, with D possibly matching TRBD2 (6 bases). Germline V CDR1 and CDR2: LNHNV, YYDKDF (reference sequence). The CDR3 extends over 15 amino acids. V was cut by 3 bases and J by 2 bases, with 12 bases left in between. The DNA of the CDR3 is TGTGCCACCAGCAGGCCCGCGGGGCTCACAGATACGCAGTATTTT. Protein sequence: CATSRPAGLTDTQYF. Full variable domain (rest looked up from reference TRBV15 and TRBJ2-3): DAMVIQNPRYQVTQFGKPVTLSCSQTLNHNVMYWYQQKSSQAPKLLFHYYDKDFNNEADTPDNFQSRRPNTSFCFLDIRSPGLGDTAMYLCATSRPAGLTDTQYFGPGTRLTVL.